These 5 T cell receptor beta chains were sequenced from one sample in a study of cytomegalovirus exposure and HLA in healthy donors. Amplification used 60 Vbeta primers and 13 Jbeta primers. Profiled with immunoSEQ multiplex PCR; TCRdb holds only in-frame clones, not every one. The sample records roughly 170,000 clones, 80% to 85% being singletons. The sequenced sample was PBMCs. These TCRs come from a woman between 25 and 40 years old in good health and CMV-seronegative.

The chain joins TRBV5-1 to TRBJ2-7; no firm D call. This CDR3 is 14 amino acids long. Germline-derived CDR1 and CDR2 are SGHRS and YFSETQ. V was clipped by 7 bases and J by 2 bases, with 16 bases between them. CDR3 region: CASRASGRTYEQYF. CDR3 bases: TGCGCCAGCCGTGCCTCAGGCAGAACCTACGAGCAGTACTTC.

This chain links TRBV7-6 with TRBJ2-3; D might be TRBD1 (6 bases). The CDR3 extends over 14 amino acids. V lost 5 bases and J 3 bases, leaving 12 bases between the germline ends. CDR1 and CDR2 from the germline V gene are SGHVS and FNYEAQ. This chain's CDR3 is CASSPGDGTDTQYF. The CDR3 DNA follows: TGTGCCAGCAGCCCAGGGGACGGTACAGATACGCAGTATTTT. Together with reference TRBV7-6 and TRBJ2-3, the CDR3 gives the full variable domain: GAGVSQSPRYKVTKRGQDVALRCDPISGHVSLYWYRQALGQGPEFLTYFNYEAQQDKSGLPNDRFSAERPEGSISTLTIQRTEQRDSAMYRCASSPGDGTDTQYFGPGTRLTVL.

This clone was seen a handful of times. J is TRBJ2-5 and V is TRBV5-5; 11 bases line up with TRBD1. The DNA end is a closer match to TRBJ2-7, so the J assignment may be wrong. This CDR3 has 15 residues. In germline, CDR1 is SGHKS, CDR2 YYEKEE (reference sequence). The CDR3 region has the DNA TGTGCCAGCAGCTCCGGACAGGGGGCCTACTACGAGCAGTACTTC. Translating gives CASSSGQGAYYEQYF.

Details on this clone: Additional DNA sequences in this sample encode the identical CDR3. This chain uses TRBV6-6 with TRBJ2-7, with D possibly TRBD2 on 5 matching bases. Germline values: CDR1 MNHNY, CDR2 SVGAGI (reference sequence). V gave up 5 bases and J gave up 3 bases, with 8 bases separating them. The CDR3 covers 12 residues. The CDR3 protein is CASSPRGYEQYF. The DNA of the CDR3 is TGTGCCAGCAGTCCACGGGGCTACGAGCAGTACTTC.

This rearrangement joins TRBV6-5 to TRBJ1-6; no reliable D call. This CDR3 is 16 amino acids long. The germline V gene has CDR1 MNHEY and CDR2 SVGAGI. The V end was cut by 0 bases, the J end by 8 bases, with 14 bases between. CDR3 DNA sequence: TGTGCCAGCAGTTACTCGAGTCTGGCGGCCGATTCACCCCTCCACTTT. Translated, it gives CASSYSSLAADSPLHF.